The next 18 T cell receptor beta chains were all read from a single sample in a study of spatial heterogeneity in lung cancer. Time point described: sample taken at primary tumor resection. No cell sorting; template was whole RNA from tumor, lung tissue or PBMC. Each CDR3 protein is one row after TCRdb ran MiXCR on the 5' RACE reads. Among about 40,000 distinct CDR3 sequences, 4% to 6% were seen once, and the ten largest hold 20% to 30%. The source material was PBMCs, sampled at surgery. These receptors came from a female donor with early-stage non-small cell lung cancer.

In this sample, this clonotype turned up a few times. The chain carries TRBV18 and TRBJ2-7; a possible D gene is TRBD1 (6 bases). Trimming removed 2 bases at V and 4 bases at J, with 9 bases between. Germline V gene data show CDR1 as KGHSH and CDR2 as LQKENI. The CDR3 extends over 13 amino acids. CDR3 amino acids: CASSPEQGYEQYF. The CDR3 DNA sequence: TGTGCCAGCTCACCAGAGCAGGGGTACGAGCAGTACTTC.

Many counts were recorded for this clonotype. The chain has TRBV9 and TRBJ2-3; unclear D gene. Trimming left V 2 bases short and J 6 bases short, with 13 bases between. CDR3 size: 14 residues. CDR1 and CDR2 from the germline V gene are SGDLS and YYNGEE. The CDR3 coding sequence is TGTGCCAGCAGCGTGCAAGCGTTGAGGGATACGCAGTATTTT. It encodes CASSVQALRDTQYF.

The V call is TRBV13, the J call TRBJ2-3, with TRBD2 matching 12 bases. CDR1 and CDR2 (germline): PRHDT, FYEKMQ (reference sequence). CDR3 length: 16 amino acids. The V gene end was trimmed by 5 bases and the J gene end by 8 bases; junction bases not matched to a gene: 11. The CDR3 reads CASSQARTSGEVTQYF. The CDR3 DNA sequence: TGTGCCAGCAGCCAAGCGCGGACTAGCGGGGAAGTTACGCAGTATTTT.

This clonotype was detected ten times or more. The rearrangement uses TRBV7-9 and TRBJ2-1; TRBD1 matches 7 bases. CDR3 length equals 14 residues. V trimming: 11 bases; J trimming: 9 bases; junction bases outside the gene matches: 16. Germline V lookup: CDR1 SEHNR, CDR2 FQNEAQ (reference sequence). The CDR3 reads CAGQQGSFQSEQFF. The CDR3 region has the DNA TGTGCCGGGCAACAGGGGTCGTTCCAAAGTGAGCAGTTCTTC.

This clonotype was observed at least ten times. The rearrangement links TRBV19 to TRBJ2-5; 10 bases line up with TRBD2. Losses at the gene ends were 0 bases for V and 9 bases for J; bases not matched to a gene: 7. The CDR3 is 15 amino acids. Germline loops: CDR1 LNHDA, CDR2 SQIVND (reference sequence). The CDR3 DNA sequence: TGTGCCAGTAGTATAGAAGCGGGGGGGCCTCGGGCCCAGTACTTC. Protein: CASSIEAGGPRAQYF.

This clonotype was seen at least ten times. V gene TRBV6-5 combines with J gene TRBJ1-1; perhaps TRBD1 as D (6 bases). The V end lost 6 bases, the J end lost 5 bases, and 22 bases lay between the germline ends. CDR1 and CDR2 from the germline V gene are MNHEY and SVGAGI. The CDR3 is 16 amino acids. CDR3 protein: CASREQGGGRWTEAFF. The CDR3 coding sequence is TGTGCCAGCAGGGAACAGGGTGGGGGGCGGTGGACTGAAGCTTTCTTT.

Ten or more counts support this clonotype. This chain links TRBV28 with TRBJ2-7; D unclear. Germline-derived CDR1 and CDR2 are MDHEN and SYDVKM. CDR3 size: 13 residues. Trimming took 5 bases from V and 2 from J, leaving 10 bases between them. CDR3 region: CASSPAPAYEQYF. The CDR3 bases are TGTGCCAGCAGTCCCGCCCCAGCCTACGAGCAGTACTTC.

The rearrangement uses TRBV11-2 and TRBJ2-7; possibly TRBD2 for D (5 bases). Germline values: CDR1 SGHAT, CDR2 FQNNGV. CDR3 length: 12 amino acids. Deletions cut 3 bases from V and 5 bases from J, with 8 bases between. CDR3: CASSLLGNEQYF. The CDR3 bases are TGTGCCAGCAGCTTGCTCGGGAACGAGCAGTACTTC.

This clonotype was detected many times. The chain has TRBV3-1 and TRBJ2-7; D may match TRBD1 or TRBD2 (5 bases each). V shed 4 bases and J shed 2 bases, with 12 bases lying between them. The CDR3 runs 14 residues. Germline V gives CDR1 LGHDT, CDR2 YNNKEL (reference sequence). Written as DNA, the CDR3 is TGTGCCAGCAGCCTAGCCGGGGCCGCCTACGAGCAGTACTTC. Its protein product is CASSLAGAAYEQYF.

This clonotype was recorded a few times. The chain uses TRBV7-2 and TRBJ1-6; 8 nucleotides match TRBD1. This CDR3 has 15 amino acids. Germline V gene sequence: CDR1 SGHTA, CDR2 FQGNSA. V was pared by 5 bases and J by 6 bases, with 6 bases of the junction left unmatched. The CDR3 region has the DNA TGTGCCAGCAGCCAGGACAGGGCATCTAATTCACCCCTCCACTTT. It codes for CASSQDRASNSPLHF.

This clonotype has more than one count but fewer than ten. CDR3 in DNA: TGTGCCAGCAGCCAAGATGTAGTAGCCAATGAGCAGTTCTTC. Protein: CASSQDVVANEQFF. This chain joins TRBV3-1 and TRBJ2-1; D is unresolved. Germline V gene data show CDR1 as LGHDT and CDR2 as YNNKEL (reference sequence). This CDR3 comprises 14 residues. The ends were cut back, 0 bases at V and 6 bases at J, with 9 bases in the middle.

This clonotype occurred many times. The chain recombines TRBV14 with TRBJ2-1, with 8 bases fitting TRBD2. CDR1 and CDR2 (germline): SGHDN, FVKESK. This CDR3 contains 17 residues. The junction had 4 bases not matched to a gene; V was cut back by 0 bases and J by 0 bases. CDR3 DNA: TGTGCCAGCAGCCAAGATGAGACTAGCGACTCCTACAATGAGCAGTTCTTC. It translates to CASSQDETSDSYNEQFF.

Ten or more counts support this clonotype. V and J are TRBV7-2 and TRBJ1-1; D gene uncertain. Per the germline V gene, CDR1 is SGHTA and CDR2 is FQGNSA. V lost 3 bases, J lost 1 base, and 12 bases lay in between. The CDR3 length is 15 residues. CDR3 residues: CASSFGPGGNTEAFF. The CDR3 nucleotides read TGTGCCAGCAGCTTTGGGCCGGGAGGGAACACTGAAGCTTTCTTT.

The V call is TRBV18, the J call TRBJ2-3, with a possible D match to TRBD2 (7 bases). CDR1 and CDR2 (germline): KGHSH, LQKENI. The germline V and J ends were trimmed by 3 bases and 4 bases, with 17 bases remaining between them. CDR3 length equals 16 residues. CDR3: CASSPTWAGASDTQYF. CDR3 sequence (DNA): TGTGCCAGCTCACCGACCTGGGCGGGGGCCTCAGATACGCAGTATTTT.

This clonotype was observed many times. Here the CDR3 reads CASSLGRGRGNTIYF. The CDR3 nucleotides are TGTGCCAGCAGCTTAGGCAGGGGGCGAGGAAACACCATATATTTT. The V call is TRBV7-8, the J call TRBJ1-3, with 8 bases fitting TRBD1. After removal of 1 base from V and 4 bases from J, the junction contained 3 bases not matched to a gene. The CDR3 is 15 residues long. Germline CDR1 is SGHVS and CDR2 is FQNEAQ.

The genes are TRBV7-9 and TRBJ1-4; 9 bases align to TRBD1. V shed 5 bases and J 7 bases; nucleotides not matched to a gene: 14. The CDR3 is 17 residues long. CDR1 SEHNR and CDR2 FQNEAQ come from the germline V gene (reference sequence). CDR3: CASSPFSGDRDGEKLFF. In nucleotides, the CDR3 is TGTGCCAGCAGCCCATTTAGCGGGGACAGGGACGGTGAAAAACTGTTTTTT.

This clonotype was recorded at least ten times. CDR3 sequence (DNA): TGTGCCAGCAACCAGCGGGGGGACACTGAAGCTTTCTTT. Its protein product is CASNQRGDTEAFF. The chain joins TRBV6-1 to TRBJ1-1; perhaps TRBD1 as D (5 bases). V lost 7 bases, J lost 3 bases, and 12 bases lay in between. The CDR3 contains 13 residues. In germline, CDR1 is MNHNS, CDR2 SASEGT.

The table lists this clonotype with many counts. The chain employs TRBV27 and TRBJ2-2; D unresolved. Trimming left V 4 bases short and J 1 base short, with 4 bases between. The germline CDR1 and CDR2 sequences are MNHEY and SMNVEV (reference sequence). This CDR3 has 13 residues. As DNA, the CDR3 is TGTGCCAGCAGTTCCGAGAACACCGGGGAGCTGTTTTTT. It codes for CASSSENTGELFF.